Reported below is one T cell receptor beta chain. This receptor's antigen is unknown. Per-nucleotide qualities are absent, and no much larger clonotype sits a single base away. The data were obtained in a study of T cell changes during pregnancy in multiple sclerosis (dated by TCRdb to about 2019). Broadly, across the study: The study looked at changes in the T cell repertoire across pregnancy in women with multiple sclerosis.

Spanning cysteine to phenylalanine, the CDR3 consists of 14 amino acids. This entry keeps only the CDR3 DNA: 42 bases, framed from base 1. Trimming takes 5 bases from V and 1 base from J, and the germline ends sit 9 bases apart. CDR1 and CDR2 are drawn from the germline V gene: MDHEN, SYDVKM. The protocol used for the library was the immunoSEQ multiplex PCR assay. TCRdb holds this immuneACCESS table with in-frame rearrangements only. Some clones are missing; in checked studies, unresolved V genes explain under half, and the rest has no known cause. For this sample there are tens of thousands of clones; 92% appear just once. The ten largest clones take up roughly 2.3% of the sample.

The clonotype was recovered from a female donor with multiple sclerosis, enrolled in a pregnancy study. This sample comprised peripheral blood, obtained in the first trimester of pregnancy. Recombination joined TRBV28 with TRBJ1-3, with an unclear D gene assignment. The DNA reads as follows: TGTGCCAGCAGTCAGGCGAAATCTGGAAACACCATATATTTT. This encodes CASSQAKSGNTIYF. Full variable domain (CDR3 extended with the reference TRBV28 and TRBJ1-3 proteins): DVKVTQSSRYLVKRTGEKVFLECVQDMDHENMFWYRQDPGLGLRLIYFSYDVKMKEKGDIPEGYSVSREKKERFSLILESASTNQTSMYLCASSQAKSGNTIYFGEGSWLTVV.